This passage covers 5 T cell receptor beta chains from one sample sequenced in a study of blood T cell repertoires in COVID-19. Sequencing was performed with immunoSEQ multiplex PCR; in TCRdb, only in-frame clones are kept and a portion is missing. This table has about 280,000 clones, about four fifths appearing once. The sample taken for sequencing was peripheral blood. These receptors originate from a woman between 50 and 59 years old who had recovered from COVID-19.

Only one count was recorded for this clone. The chain links TRBV19 to TRBJ1-2; 9 bases match TRBD1. Germline assignment: CDR1 LNHDA and CDR2 SQIVND (reference sequence). J lost 8 bases, V lost 7 bases, and 11 bases had no gene match. This CDR3 is 14 amino acids long. The CDR3 nucleotides read TGTGCCAGTACCAGACAGGGGGAACTATTCGGCTACACCTTC. Translating it yields CASTRQGELFGYTF.

This chain links TRBV9 with TRBJ2-5; TRBD1 agrees at 8 bases. Germline lookup yields CDR1 SGDLS and CDR2 YYNGEE. Trimming at V came to 3 bases and at J to 9 bases, leaving 10 bases not matched to a gene. The CDR3 runs 14 residues. Here the CDR3 DNA reads TGTGCCAGCAGCGCGACAGGGGCCTCAGGGGCCCAGTACTTC. Amino acid sequence: CASSATGASGAQYF.

J is TRBJ2-7 and V is TRBV7-9; TRBD1 matches 8 bases. The V segment lost 5 bases and the J segment 5 bases; nucleotides outside the gene matches: 11. CDR3 size: 15 residues. Germline V gene lookup returns CDR1 SEHNR and CDR2 FQNEAQ (reference sequence). CDR3 protein: CASSLRTGFSDEQYF. As DNA, the CDR3 is TGTGCCAGCAGCCTCAGGACAGGGTTCAGCGACGAGCAGTACTTC.

This rearrangement joins TRBV7-2 to TRBJ2-3, with 8 positions matching TRBD2. V lost 1 base, J lost 2 bases, and 5 bases stayed unmatched. The germline CDR1 and CDR2 sequences are SGHTA and FQGNSA. The length of the CDR3 is 16 residues. CDR3 sequence reads: CASSLVAGLITDTQYF. DNA of the CDR3: TGTGCCAGCAGCTTAGTAGCGGGACTTATCACAGATACGCAGTATTTT.

The rearrangement links TRBV19 to TRBJ1-5; TRBD1 is a possible D gene (6 bases). This CDR3 is 17 amino acids long. The germline V and J ends were trimmed by 9 bases and 5 bases, with 26 bases remaining between them. Per the germline V gene, CDR1 is LNHDA and CDR2 is SQIVND (reference sequence). The CDR3 loop is CASHYTGQGVLHQPQHF. CDR3 coding DNA: TGTGCCAGCCATTACACAGGGCAGGGAGTCCTTCATCAGCCCCAGCATTTT.